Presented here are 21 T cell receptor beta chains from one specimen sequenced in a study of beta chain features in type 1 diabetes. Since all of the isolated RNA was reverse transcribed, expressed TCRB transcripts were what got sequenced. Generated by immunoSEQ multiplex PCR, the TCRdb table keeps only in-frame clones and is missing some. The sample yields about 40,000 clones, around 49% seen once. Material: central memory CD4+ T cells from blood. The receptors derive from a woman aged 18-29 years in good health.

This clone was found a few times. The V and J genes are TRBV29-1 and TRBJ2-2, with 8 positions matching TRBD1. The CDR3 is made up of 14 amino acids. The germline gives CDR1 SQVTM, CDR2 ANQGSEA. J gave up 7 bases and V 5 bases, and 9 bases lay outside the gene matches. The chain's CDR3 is CSVSGTGFGGELFF. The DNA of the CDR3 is TGCAGCGTTTCCGGGACAGGCTTTGGCGGGGAGCTGTTTTTT.

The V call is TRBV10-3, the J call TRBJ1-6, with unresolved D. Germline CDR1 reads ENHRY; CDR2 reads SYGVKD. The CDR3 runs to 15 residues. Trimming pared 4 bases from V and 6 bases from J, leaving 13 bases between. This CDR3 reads CAISGDMAVNSPLHF. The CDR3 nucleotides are TGTGCCATCAGTGGAGACATGGCCGTTAATTCACCCCTCCACTTT.

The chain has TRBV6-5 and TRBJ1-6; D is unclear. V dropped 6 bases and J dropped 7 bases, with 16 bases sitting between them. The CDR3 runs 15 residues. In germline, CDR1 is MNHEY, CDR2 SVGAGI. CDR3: CASRSAPDGNSPLHF. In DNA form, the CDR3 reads TGTGCCAGCAGATCCGCACCCGACGGGAATTCACCCCTCCACTTT.

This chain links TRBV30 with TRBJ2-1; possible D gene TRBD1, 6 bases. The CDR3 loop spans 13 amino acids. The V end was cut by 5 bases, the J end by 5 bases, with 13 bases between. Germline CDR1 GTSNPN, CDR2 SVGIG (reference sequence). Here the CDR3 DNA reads TGTGCCTGGGACGACGGGACAAACAATGAGCAGTTCTTC. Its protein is CAWDDGTNNEQFF.

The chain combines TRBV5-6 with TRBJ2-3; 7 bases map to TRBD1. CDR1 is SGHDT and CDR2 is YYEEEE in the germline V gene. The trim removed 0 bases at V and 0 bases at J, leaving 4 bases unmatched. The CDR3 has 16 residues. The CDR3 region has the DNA TGTGCCAGCAGCTTGGCCAGGGGGTTAAGCACAGATACGCAGTATTTT. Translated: CASSLARGLSTDTQYF.

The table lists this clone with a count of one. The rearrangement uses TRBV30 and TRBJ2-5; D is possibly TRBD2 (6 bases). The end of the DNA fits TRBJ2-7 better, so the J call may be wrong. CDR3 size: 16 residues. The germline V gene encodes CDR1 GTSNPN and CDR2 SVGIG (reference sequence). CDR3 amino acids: CAWSRLGGVSVSEQYF. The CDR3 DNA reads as TGTGCCTGGAGCCGATTGGGCGGGGTGAGTGTGTCCGAGCAGTACTTC.

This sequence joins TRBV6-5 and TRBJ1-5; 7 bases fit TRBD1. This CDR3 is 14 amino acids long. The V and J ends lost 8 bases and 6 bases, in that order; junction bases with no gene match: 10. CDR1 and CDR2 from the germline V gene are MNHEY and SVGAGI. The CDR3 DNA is TGTGCCAGCGGCGACAGGGATAGGGGTCAGCCCCAGCATTTT. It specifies CASGDRDRGQPQHF.

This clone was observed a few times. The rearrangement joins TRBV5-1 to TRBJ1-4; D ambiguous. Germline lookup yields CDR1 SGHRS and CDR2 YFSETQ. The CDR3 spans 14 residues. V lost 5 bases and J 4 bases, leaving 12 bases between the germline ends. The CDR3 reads CASRVTTDNEKLFF. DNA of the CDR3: TGCGCCAGCAGGGTTACTACGGATAATGAAAAACTGTTTTTT.

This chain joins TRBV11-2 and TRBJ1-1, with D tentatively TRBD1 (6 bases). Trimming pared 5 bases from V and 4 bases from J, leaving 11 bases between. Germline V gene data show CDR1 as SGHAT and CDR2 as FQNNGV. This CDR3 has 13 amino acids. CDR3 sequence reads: CASSPDRGTEAFF. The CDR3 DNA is TGTGCCAGCAGCCCGGACAGAGGCACTGAAGCTTTCTTT.

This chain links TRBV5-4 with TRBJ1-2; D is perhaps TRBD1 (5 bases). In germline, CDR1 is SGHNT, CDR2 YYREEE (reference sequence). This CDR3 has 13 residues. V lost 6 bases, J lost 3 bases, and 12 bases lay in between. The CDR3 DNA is TGTGCCAGCAAAAGGGGCAGCGACTATGGCTACACCTTC. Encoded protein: CASKRGSDYGYTF.

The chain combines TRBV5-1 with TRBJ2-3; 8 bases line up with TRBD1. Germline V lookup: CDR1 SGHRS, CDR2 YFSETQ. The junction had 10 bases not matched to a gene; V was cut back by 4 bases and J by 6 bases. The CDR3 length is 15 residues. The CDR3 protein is CASSLRQGAKDTQYF. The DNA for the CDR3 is TGCGCCAGCAGCCTAAGGCAGGGGGCAAAGGATACGCAGTATTTT.

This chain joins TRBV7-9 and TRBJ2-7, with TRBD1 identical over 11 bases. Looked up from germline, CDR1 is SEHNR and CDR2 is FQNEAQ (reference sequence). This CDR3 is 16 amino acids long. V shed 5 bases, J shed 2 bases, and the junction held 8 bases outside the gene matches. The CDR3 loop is CASSTIRDRGAYEQYF. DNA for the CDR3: TGTGCCAGCAGCACCATCCGGGACAGGGGGGCCTACGAGCAGTACTTC.

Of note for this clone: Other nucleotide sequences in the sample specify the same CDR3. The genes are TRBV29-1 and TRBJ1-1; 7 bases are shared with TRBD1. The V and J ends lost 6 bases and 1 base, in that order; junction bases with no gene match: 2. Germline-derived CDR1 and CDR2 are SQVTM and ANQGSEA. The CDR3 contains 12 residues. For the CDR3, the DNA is TGCAGCGTCGACAGGGAGAACACTGAAGCTTTCTTT. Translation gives CSVDRENTEAFF.

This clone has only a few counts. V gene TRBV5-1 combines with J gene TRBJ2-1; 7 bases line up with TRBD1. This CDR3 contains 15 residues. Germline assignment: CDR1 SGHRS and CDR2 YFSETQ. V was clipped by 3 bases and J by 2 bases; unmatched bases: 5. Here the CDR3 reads CASSSSGTAYNEQFF. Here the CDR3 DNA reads TGCGCCAGCAGCTCATCCGGGACAGCCTACAATGAGCAGTTCTTC.

The CDR3 region is CASSEGVTYEQYF. The CDR3 DNA is TGTGCCAGCAGTGAGGGCGTTACCTACGAGCAGTACTTC. V is TRBV6-1 and J is TRBJ2-7; D not resolved. CDR1 and CDR2 from the germline V gene are MNHNS and SASEGT. V lost 3 bases to trimming and J lost 2 bases, with 8 bases between them. The CDR3 spans 13 residues.

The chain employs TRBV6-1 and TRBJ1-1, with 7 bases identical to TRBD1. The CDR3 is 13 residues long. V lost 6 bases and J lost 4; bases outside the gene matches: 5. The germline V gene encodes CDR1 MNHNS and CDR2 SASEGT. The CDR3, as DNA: TGTGCCAGCAGGACCTCAGGGGGCACTGAAGCTTTCTTT. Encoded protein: CASRTSGGTEAFF.

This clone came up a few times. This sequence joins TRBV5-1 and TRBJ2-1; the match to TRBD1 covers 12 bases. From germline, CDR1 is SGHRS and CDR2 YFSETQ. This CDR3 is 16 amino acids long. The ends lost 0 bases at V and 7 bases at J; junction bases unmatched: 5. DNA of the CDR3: TGCGCCAGCAGCTTGGCGGGACAGGGGGCCGGAAATGAGCAGTTCTTC. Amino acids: CASSLAGQGAGNEQFF.

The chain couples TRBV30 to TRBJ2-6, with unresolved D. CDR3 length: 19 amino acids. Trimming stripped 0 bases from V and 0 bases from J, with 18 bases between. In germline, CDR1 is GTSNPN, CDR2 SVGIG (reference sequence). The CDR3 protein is CAWSVLGRILSSGANVLTF. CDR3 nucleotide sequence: TGTGCCTGGAGTGTTTTGGGCAGGATCTTAAGCTCTGGGGCCAACGTCCTGACTTTC.

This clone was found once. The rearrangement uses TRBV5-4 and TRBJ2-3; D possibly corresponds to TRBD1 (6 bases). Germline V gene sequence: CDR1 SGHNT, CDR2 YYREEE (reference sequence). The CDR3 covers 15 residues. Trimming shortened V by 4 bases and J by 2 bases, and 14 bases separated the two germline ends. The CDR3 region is CASSPDRRPTDTQYF. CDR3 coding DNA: TGTGCCAGCAGCCCTGACAGGCGACCCACAGATACGCAGTATTTT.

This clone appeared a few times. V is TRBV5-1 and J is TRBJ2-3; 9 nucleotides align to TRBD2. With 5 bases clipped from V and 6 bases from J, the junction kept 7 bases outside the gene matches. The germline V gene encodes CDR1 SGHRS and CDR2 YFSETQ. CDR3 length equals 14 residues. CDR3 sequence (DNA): TGCGCCAGCAGGTTAGCGGGAGCTCGGGATACGCAGTATTTT. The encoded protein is CASRLAGARDTQYF.

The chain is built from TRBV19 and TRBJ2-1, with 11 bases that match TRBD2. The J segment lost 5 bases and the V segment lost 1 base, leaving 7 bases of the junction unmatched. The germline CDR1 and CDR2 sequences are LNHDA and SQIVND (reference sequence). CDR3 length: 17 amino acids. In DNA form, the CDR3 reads TGTGCCAGTAGTATAGTGAGGGCTAGCGGGAGGAACAATGAGCAGTTCTTC. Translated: CASSIVRASGRNNEQFF.